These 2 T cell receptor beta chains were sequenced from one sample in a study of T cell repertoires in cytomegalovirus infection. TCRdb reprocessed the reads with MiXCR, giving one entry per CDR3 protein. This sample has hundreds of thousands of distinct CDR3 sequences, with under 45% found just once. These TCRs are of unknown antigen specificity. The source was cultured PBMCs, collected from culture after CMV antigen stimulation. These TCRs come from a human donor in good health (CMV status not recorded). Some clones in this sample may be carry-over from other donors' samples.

This CDR3 is CATRGQGLGTYF. CDR3 in DNA: TGTGCTACCCGTGGACAGGGTCTTGGGACGTACTTC. The rearrangement joins TRBV3-1 to TRBJ2-7; 8 positions match TRBD1. Germline CDR1 reads LGHDT; CDR2 reads YNNKEL (reference sequence). This CDR3 has 12 amino acids.

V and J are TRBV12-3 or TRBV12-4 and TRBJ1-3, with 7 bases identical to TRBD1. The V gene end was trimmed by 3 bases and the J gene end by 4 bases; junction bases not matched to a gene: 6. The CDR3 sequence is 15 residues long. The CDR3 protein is CASSLTGTAGNTIYF. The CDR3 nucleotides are TGTGCCAGCAGTTTGACAGGGACAGCGGGAAACACCATATATTTT.